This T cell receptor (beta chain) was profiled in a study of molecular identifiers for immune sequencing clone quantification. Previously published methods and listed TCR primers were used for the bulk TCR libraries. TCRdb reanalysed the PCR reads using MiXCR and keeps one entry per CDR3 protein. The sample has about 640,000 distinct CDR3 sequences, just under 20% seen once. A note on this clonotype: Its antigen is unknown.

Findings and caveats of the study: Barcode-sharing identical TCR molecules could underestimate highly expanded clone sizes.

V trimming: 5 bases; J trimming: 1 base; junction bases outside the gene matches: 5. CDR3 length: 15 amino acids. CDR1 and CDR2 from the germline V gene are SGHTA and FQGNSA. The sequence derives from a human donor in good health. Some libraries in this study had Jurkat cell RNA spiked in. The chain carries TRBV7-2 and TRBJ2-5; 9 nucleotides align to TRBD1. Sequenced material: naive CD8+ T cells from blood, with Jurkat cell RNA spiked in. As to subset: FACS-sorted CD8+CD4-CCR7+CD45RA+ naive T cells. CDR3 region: CTSSVYRGPQETQYF. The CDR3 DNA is TGTACCAGCAGCGTCTACAGGGGGCCCCAAGAGACCCAGTACTTC.